These 8 T cell receptor beta chains came from one sample sequenced in a study of blood T cell repertoires in COVID-19. Profiling relied on immunoSEQ multiplex PCR, and the TCRdb table lists in-frame clones only, not all of them. Counted here are about 380,000 clones, 85% to 90% occurring once; the ten biggest clones make up 6.5%. The source material was peripheral blood. The receptors were sampled from a man aged 18-30 years with active or convalescent COVID-19.

V gene TRBV5-6 combines with J gene TRBJ2-1, with 11 bases lining up with TRBD2. Germline lookup yields CDR1 SGHDT and CDR2 YYEEEE. V shed 2 bases and J 9 bases; nucleotides not matched to a gene: 7. This CDR3 is 15 amino acids long. The CDR3 spells CASSLPGLAVTEQFF. CDR3 DNA sequence: TGTGCCAGCAGCTTACCGGGACTAGCGGTCACTGAGCAGTTCTTC.

This clone was observed a few times. This rearrangement joins TRBV10-3 to TRBJ1-1; D ambiguous. Germline CDR1 ENHRY, CDR2 SYGVKD. The germline V and J ends were trimmed by 9 bases and 1 base, with 9 bases remaining between them. This CDR3 contains 12 residues. CDR3 amino acids: CAIWGGNTEAFF. The CDR3 nucleotides read TGTGCCATATGGGGAGGGAACACTGAAGCTTTCTTT.

This chain connects TRBV6-6 to TRBJ1-5, with no clear D. Germline CDR1 is MNHNY and CDR2 is SVGAGI (reference sequence). V was clipped by 1 base and J by 5 bases, with 15 bases between them. The CDR3 is made up of 16 amino acids. CDR3 DNA: TGTGCCAGCAGTTACTTGAGGTCGGGAGACTATCAGCCCCAGCATTTT. Residues: CASSYLRSGDYQPQHF.

As concerns this clone: The germline gene is not matched at one end of the junction; a read error may be the cause. The genes are TRBV5-6 and TRBJ2-6; the D gene is possibly TRBD1 (6 bases). CDR1 is SGHDT and CDR2 is YYEEEE in the germline V gene. The CDR3 runs 16 residues. The DNA of the CDR3 is TGTGCCAGCAGCTTGGCCCAGGGGTTTGGGGCCAACGTGCTGACTTTC. Protein product: CASSLAQGFGANVLTF. Complete variable domain (other parts from reference TRBV5-6 and TRBJ2-6): DAGVTQSPTHLIKTRGQQVTLRCSPKSGHDTVSWYQQALGQGPQFIFQYYEEEERQRGNFPDRFSGHQFPNYSSELNVNALLLGDSALYLCASSLAQGFGANVLTFGAGSRLTVL.

The chain has TRBV2 and TRBJ2-5, with 11 nucleotides matching TRBD2. Germline V gives CDR1 SNHLY, CDR2 FYNNEI. V trimming: 7 bases; J trimming: 0 bases; junction bases outside the gene matches: 4. The CDR3 has 15 residues. CDR3 amino acids: CASNQLAGDQETQYF. The CDR3 DNA sequence: TGTGCCAGCAACCAACTAGCGGGGGACCAAGAGACCCAGTACTTC.

The chain uses TRBV7-9 and TRBJ2-1; 11 bases map to TRBD2. Looked up from germline, CDR1 is SEHNR and CDR2 is FQNEAQ (reference sequence). CDR3 size: 18 residues. Trimming removed 7 bases from V and 4 bases from J; junction bases left unmatched: 15. CDR3 sequence (DNA): TGTGCCAGCACCCGACTAGCGGGGCCCTATAACCGATACAATGAGCAGTTCTTC. This codes for CASTRLAGPYNRYNEQFF.

This sequence joins TRBV6-2 or TRBV6-3 and TRBJ2-5; 9 bases match TRBD2. Germline CDR1 is MNHEY and CDR2 is SVGEGT. The V gene end was trimmed by 1 base and the J gene end by 5 bases; junction bases not matched to a gene: 8. This CDR3 comprises 16 residues. CDR3 in amino acids: CASSYFAGGPGETQYF. For the CDR3, the DNA is TGTGCCAGCAGTTACTTTGCGGGAGGGCCGGGGGAGACCCAGTACTTC.

The rearrangement uses TRBV7-2 and TRBJ2-7; maybe TRBD1 (6 bases). Germline-derived CDR1 and CDR2 are SGHTA and FQGNSA. Trimming stripped 5 bases from V and 5 bases from J, with 16 bases between. The CDR3 contains 14 residues. In DNA form, the CDR3 reads TGTGCCAGCAGCGTGCAGGGGTTAACCAACGAGCAGTACTTC. Encoded protein: CASSVQGLTNEQYF.